Reported below is one TCR beta chain. Only a few counts were recorded for this clone. This clone's antigen is unknown. Nothing much larger sits one base from this clone, and base qualities are not available. The CDR3 runs 14 residues from the cysteine to the phenylalanine. The retained sequence is limited to the CDR3, 42 bases, with the frame set at the first base. From the germline V gene, CDR1 is SGHVS and CDR2 is FQNEAQ. Here V drops 4 bases and J drops 5 bases, and the junction holds 4 bases not matched to any gene. The data derive from a study of T cell repertoires in urothelial bladder cancer (dated by TCRdb to the late 2010s). Regarding the complete study: Of the roughly twelve resected lesions, three were clinical stage cT0, three were cTa, three were cT1, and three were cT2 or greater. TCR repertoire clonality in bladder tumors was compared with TCR repertoire clonality in benign bladder inflammation. A total of eleven to twelve patients who had bladder lesions and were undergoing transurethral resection were prospectively identified. About eleven resected bladder lesions, consisting of urothelial carcinoma (UC+) and benign (UC-) specimens, were examined.

The immunoSEQ assay was used to sequence the CDR3 region of the TCR beta chain. On the study's bioinformatics: For every specimen, the T-cell fraction, clonal dominance and maximum TCR clone frequency were calculated. TCRdb stores this immuneACCESS table with in-frame sequences only. Part of the clones is absent; in the studies checked, under half of the shortfall reflects unresolved V genes, and no reason is known for the rest. Clonal size and the V and J genes are those of that table, whereas D and trimming came from the DNA. The sample yields almost 9,000 clones; 58% were counted once. In total, the top ten clones hold under 35% of the sample. Specimens of bladder lesions were obtained during transurethral resection and kept at -80C. DNA was isolated from the bladder specimens obtained at transurethral resection. Summary of the overall study and its limitations: Urothelial carcinoma specimens had a median of about 6,000 T cells, fewer than the median of around 26,000 seen in benign specimens. In carcinoma specimens, up to roughly 17% of infiltrating lymphocytes were accounted for by a single T-cell clone, compared with 2% to 2.5% in benign specimens. The median percentage of tumor infiltrating lymphocytes was 2% in carcinoma specimens and approximately 12% in benign specimens.

This receptor was obtained from a human donor with urothelial carcinoma. The sequenced material came from tumor-infiltrating cells from bladder cancer. The rearranged segments are TRBV7-8 and TRBJ1-1, with 10 central nucleotides matching TRBD1. The nucleotides read TGTGCCAGCAGCTCCCGGGACAGGGGTACTGAAGCTTTCTTT. The resulting protein is CASSSRDRGTEAFF.